The next 18 T cell receptor beta chains were all read from a single sample in a study of blood T cell repertoires in COVID-19. Data came from immunoSEQ multiplex PCR; TCRdb stores just in-frame clones and leaves some out. The sample consists of roughly 76,000 clones, more than 75% of them appearing once. The sequenced sample consisted of peripheral blood. The source of these receptors is a woman aged 80 or over with active or convalescent COVID-19.

V and J are TRBV24-1 and TRBJ2-1; tentative D call: TRBD2 (6 bases). V was shortened by 5 bases and J by 8 bases, with 15 bases between the two germline ends. There are 14 residues in the CDR3. Germline CDR1 reads KGHDR; CDR2 reads SFDVKD. The CDR3 DNA reads TGTGCCACCAGTGGCCAACGGGGGAGCGATGAGCAGTTCTTC. Amino acids: CATSGQRGSDEQFF.

This clone was detected a few times. The chain joins TRBV6-5 to TRBJ1-3; D remains ambiguous. Deletions cut 8 bases from V and 3 bases from J, with 14 bases between. Germline CDR1 is MNHEY and CDR2 is SVGAGI. The CDR3 is 14 amino acids. The CDR3 here is CASLGGAGGNTIYF. The CDR3 nucleotides are TGTGCCAGCTTGGGCGGCGCGGGTGGAAACACCATATATTTT.

The V gene is TRBV5-8, the J gene TRBJ1-6; D is unclear. Between the trimmed V and J ends, which lost 2 bases and 8 bases, there was a span of 5 bases. The CDR3 loop spans 12 amino acids. CDR1 SGHTS and CDR2 YDEGEE come from the germline V gene. The CDR3 coding sequence is TGTGCCAGCAGCTTTCCCGATTCACCCCTCCACTTT. It specifies CASSFPDSPLHF.

This chain uses TRBV2 with TRBJ1-3, with D possibly being TRBD1 (5 bases). The V and J ends lost 2 bases and 7 bases respectively, with 12 bases between them. Germline values: CDR1 SNHLY, CDR2 FYNNEI. This CDR3 has 14 residues. CDR3 in amino acids: CASSESKRGNTIYF. The CDR3 nucleotides read TGTGCCAGCAGTGAATCTAAAAGGGGCAACACCATATATTTT.

V gene TRBV7-2 combines with J gene TRBJ2-3, with D possibly TRBD1 on 5 matching bases. Per germline, CDR1 SGHTA and CDR2 FQGNSA. CDR3 length: 14 residues. V was clipped by 0 bases and J by 2 bases, with 6 bases between them. DNA for the CDR3: TGTGCCAGCAGCTTAGCGGGGCTCACAGATACGCAGTATTTT. Residues: CASSLAGLTDTQYF.

J is TRBJ1-1 and V is TRBV11-2; perhaps TRBD1 as D (5 bases). This CDR3 region has 13 residues. Germline lookup yields CDR1 SGHAT and CDR2 FQNNGV. The V gene lost 2 bases and the J gene lost 7 bases, with 11 bases spanning the gap. The CDR3 DNA sequence: TGTGCCAGCAGCTTACTGTCGGGGGTTGAAGCTTTCTTT. Protein sequence: CASSLLSGVEAFF.

The chain links TRBV11-3 to TRBJ1-3; D possibly corresponds to TRBD1 (5 bases). Germline V gene data show CDR1 as SGHNT and CDR2 as YENEEA. Trimming removed 0 bases at V and 1 base at J, with 19 bases between. CDR3 length: 19 residues. The CDR3 is CASSLDRGGRALSGNTIYF. CDR3 coding DNA: TGTGCCAGCAGCTTAGATAGGGGCGGAAGGGCCCTATCTGGAAACACCATATATTTT.

The CDR3 DNA is TGTGCCAGCAGCTTAGGCTGGAGAACTGCGAACACTGAAGCTTTCTTT. Translation: CASSLGWRTANTEAFF. This rearrangement joins TRBV11-2 to TRBJ1-1; D unresolved. The CDR3 is made up of 16 amino acids. V lost 1 base and J 1 base, leaving 13 bases between the germline ends. Germline V CDR1 and CDR2: SGHAT, FQNNGV.

CDR3: CSATRTGAGGNEQFF. In nucleotides, the CDR3 is TGCAGCGCCACCCGGACGGGAGCGGGGGGGAATGAGCAGTTCTTC. This chain connects TRBV29-1 to TRBJ2-1; 10 nucleotides line up with TRBD2. Losses at the gene ends were 7 bases for V and 7 bases for J; bases not matched to a gene: 13. Germline V gene sequence: CDR1 SQVTM, CDR2 ANQGSEA. The CDR3 consists of 15 residues.

This chain links TRBV12-5 with TRBJ2-2, with a possible D match to TRBD1 (6 bases). The V gene's germline CDR1 is LGHNT and CDR2 FRNRAP. V lost 4 bases to trimming and J lost 1 base, with 10 bases between them. This CDR3 contains 15 residues. CDR3 residues: CASGWTGQNTGELFF. CDR3 coding DNA: TGTGCTAGTGGTTGGACGGGACAGAACACCGGGGAGCTGTTTTTT.

The V call is TRBV28, the J call TRBJ2-3, with TRBD2 identical over 10 bases. Trimming at V came to 8 bases and at J to 4 bases, leaving 9 bases not matched to a gene. Germline V gene sequence: CDR1 MDHEN, CDR2 SYDVKM. The CDR3 contains 15 residues. CDR3 nucleotides: TGTGCCAGCGAAAGCGGGGGGGCCTCCGCAGATACGCAGTATTTT. Protein: CASESGGASADTQYF.

This chain joins TRBV2 and TRBJ1-2; 9 positions agree with TRBD1. J gave up 5 bases and V 6 bases, and 13 bases lay outside the gene matches. The CDR3 extends over 16 amino acids. The germline V gene has CDR1 SNHLY and CDR2 FYNNEI. Here the CDR3 DNA reads TGTGCCAGCAGGGACAGGGGTCCGGTTCTGCATTATGGCTACACCTTC. As protein: CASRDRGPVLHYGYTF.

The V and J genes are TRBV5-1 and TRBJ1-2; the D is unclear. The CDR3 has 12 residues. Germline-derived CDR1 and CDR2 are SGHRS and YFSETQ. The V end lost 4 bases, the J end lost 4 bases, and 8 bases lay between the germline ends. Here the CDR3 reads CASSLPSYGYTF. CDR3 bases: TGCGCCAGCAGCCTACCCTCCTATGGCTACACCTTC.

This chain uses TRBV9 with TRBJ2-1; 7 bases agree with TRBD2. The CDR3 runs to 13 residues. In germline, CDR1 is SGDLS, CDR2 YYNGEE. The J segment lost 9 bases and the V segment lost 3 bases, leaving 6 bases of the junction unmatched. CDR3 sequence: CASSAGTISEQFF. DNA of the CDR3: TGTGCCAGCAGCGCTGGGACTATCAGTGAGCAGTTCTTC.

This CDR3 reads CASSSLMGGSSYNEQFF. As DNA, the CDR3 is TGTGCCAGCAGCTCACTAATGGGAGGGTCCTCGTACAATGAGCAGTTCTTC. V usage is TRBV7-3 and J usage is TRBJ2-1, with 7 bases lining up with TRBD2. V lost 4 bases, J lost 4 bases, and 13 bases stayed unmatched. This CDR3 region has 17 residues. CDR1 is SGHTA and CDR2 is FQGTGA in the germline V gene.

The V call is TRBV5-1, the J call TRBJ1-3; the D gene is possibly TRBD1 (6 bases). Germline V gene lookup returns CDR1 SGHRS and CDR2 YFSETQ. Trimming removed 0 bases at V and 6 bases at J, with 16 bases between. This CDR3 contains 16 residues. CDR3 sequence reads: CASSLEGDTFSNTIYF. CDR3 DNA: TGCGCCAGCAGCTTGGAAGGGGACACATTCTCAAACACCATATATTTT.

This chain connects TRBV6-6 to TRBJ1-4, with D maybe TRBD1 (5 bases). V lost 4 bases, J lost 1 base, and 10 bases lay in between. CDR3 length equals 15 residues. In germline, CDR1 is MNHNY, CDR2 SVGAGI (reference sequence). CDR3: CASSSAQGTNEKLFF. CDR3 in DNA: TGTGCCAGCAGTTCGGCCCAGGGAACTAATGAAAAACTGTTTTTT.

This clone showed up just a few times. The chain links TRBV6-2 or TRBV6-3 to TRBJ2-2; 9 positions match TRBD2. This CDR3 has 15 residues. Germline lookup yields CDR1 MNHEY and CDR2 SVGEGT. The J segment lost 4 bases and the V segment lost 5 bases, leaving 5 bases of the junction unmatched. CDR3 sequence reads: CASSVAGGSTGELFF. CDR3 DNA sequence: TGTGCCAGCAGTGTTGCGGGGGGGTCCACCGGGGAGCTGTTTTTT.